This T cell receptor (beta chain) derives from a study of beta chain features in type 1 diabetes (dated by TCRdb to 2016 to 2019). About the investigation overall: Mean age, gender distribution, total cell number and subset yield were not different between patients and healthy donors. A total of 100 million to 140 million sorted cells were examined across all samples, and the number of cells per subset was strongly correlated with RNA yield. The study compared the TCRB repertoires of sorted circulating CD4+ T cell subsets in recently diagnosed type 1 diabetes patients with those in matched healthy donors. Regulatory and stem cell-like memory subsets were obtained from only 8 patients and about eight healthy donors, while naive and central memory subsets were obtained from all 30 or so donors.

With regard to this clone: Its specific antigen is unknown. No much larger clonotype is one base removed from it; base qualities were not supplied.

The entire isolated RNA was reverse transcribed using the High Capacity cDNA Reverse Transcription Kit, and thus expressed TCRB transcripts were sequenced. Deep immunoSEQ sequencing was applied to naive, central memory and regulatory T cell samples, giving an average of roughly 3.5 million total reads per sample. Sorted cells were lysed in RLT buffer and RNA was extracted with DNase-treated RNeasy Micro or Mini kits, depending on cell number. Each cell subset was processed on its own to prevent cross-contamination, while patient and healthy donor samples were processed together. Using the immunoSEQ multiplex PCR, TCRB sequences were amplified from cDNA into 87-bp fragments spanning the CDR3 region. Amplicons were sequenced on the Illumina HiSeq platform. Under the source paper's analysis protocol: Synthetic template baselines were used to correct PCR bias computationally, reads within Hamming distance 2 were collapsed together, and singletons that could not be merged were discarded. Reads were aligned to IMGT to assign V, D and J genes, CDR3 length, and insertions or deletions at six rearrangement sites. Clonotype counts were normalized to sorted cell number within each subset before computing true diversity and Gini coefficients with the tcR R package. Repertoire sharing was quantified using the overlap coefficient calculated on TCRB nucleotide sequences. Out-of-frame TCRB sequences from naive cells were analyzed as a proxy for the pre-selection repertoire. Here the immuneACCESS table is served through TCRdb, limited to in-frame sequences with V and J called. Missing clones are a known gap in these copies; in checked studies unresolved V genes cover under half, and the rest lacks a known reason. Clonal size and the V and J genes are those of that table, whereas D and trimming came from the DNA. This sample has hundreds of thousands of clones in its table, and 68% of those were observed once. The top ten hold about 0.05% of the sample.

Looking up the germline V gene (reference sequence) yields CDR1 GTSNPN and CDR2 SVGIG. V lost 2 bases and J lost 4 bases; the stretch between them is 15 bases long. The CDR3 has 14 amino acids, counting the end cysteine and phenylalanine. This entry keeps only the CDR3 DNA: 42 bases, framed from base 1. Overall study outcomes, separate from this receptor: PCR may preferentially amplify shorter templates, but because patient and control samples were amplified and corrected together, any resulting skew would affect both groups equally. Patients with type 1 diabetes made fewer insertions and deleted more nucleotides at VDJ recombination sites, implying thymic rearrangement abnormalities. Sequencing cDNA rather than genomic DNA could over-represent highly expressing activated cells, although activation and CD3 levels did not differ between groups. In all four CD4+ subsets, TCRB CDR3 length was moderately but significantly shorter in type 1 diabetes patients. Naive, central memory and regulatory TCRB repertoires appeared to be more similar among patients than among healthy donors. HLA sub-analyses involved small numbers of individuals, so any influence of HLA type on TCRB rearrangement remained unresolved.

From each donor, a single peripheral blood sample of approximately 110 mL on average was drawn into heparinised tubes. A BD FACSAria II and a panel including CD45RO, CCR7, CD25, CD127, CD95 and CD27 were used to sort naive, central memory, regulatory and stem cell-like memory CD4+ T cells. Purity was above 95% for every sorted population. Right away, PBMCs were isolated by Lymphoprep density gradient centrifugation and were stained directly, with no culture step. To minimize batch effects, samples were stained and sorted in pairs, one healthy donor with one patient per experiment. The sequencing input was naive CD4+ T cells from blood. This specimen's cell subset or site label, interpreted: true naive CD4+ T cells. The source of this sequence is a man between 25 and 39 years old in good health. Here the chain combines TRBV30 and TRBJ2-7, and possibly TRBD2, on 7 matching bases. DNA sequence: TGTGCCTGGAGTACAGGGAAGCGGGATTACGAGCAGTACTTC. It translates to CAWSTGKRDYEQYF.